The clone carrying this T cell receptor (beta chain) was picked up a small number of times. Its target is not known. One entry per CDR3 protein results from TCRdb running MiXCR on the PCR reads. Of 300,000 to 350,000 distinct CDR3 sequences in the sample, about 20% are singletons; the top ten hold approximately 0.85%. The data belong to a study of molecular identifiers for immune sequencing clone quantification. Study-level background: RNA from around 20,000 or 100,000 naive CD8 cells was split five ways in replicates, with four sequenced. Study outcomes and limitations: Effector cells kept over 97% of their molecules in clones above 20 RNA copies, while naive cells kept under 1% there.

Trimming stripped 5 bases from V and 7 bases from J, with 9 bases between. Looked up from germline, CDR1 is LGHNA and CDR2 is YNFKEQ. The CDR3 spans 11 residues. The sequencing input was naive CD8+ T cells from blood, with Jurkat cell RNA spiked in. Described subset: FACS-sorted CD8+CD4-CCR7+CD45RA+ naive T cells. The TCR originated in a human donor in good health. Some libraries in this study had Jurkat cell RNA spiked in. The chain links TRBV4-2 to TRBJ2-7, with TRBD2 as a possible D gene (5 bases). The CDR3 DNA reads as TGTGCCAGCAGCGTGTCGGGGGAGCAGTACTTC. As protein: CASSVSGEQYF.